This TCR beta chain was found in a study of blood T cell repertoires in COVID-19. Using immunoSEQ multiplex PCR, the repertoire was profiled, and TCRdb retains in-frame clones only, with some absent. The sample lists about 250,000 clones; about 82% were seen once. This clone was detected a few times. This clonotype was sampled from a woman of 80 years or more with COVID-19, enrolled during active disease. Sample: peripheral blood.

CDR3 bases: TGTGCCAGCAGCCCGTCCCCAGGACAGGGGAGCGGGGAGCTGTTTTTT. Translation gives CASSPSPGQGSGELFF. The chain employs TRBV3-1 (or the pseudogene TRBV3-2) and TRBJ2-2; TRBD1 matches 9 bases. V lost 4 bases and J lost 7; bases outside the gene matches: 10. The length of the CDR3 is 16 residues. CDR1 and CDR2 from the germline V gene are LGHDT and YNNKEL (reference sequence).